The clone carrying this T cell receptor beta chain showed up many times. This sample stems from a study of low-dose radiotherapy and immunotherapy resistance in tumors. As to time point: after trial treatment. Noted treatment: LDRT plus nivolumab, ipilimumab, low-dose cyclophosphamide and aspirin (RACIN trial). TRAV- and TRBV-specific primers were used for first-strand cDNA, which covered alpha and beta chains. TCR amplification used around 20 PCR cycles, a constant-region primer and a V-primer adapter. One entry per CDR3 protein results from TCRdb running MiXCR on the reads. The sample shows some 57,000 distinct CDR3 sequences, about 25% of them seen only once. Germline values: CDR1 SGHNT, CDR2 YYREEE (reference sequence). CDR3 length: 15 amino acids. J gave up 3 bases and V 3 bases, and 9 bases lay outside the gene matches.

The TCR comes from a male donor with prostate cancer. The sequencing used PBMCs, collected after low-dose radiotherapy plus immunotherapy. This chain joins TRBV5-4 and TRBJ2-7; 7 bases line up with TRBD1. The CDR3 spells CASSYELAGGYEQYF. The CDR3 DNA reads TGTGCCAGCAGCTACGAATTAGCAGGGGGCTACGAGCAGTACTTC. The full variable domain, rest sourced from reference TRBV5-4 and TRBJ2-7, is ETGVTQSPTHLIKTRGQQVTLRCSSQSGHNTVSWYQQALGQGPQFIFQYYREEENGRGNFPPRFSGLQFPNYSSELNVNALELDDSALYLCASSYELAGGYEQYFGPGTRLTVT.